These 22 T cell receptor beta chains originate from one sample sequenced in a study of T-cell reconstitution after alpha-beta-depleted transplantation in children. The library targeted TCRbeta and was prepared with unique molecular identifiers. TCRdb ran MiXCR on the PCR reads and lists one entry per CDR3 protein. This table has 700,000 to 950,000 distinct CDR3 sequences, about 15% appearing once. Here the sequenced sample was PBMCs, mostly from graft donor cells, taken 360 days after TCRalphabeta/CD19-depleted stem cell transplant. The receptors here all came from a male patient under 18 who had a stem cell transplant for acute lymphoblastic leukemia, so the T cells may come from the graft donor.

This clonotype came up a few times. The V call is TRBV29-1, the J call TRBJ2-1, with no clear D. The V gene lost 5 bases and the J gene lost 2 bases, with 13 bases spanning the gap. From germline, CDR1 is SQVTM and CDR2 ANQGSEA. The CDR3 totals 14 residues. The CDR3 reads CSVLGRRAYNEQFF. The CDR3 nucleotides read TGCAGCGTTCTTGGCAGGAGAGCCTACAATGAGCAGTTCTTC.

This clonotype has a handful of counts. The CDR3 region is CATSTGARNEQFF. The CDR3 DNA reads as TGTGCCACCTCGACAGGGGCGAGGAATGAGCAGTTCTTC. The chain combines TRBV24-1 with TRBJ2-1, with 8 positions matching TRBD1. Germline V gives CDR1 KGHDR, CDR2 SFDVKD. The CDR3 runs 13 residues. V was pared by 9 bases and J by 7 bases, with 7 bases of the junction left unmatched.

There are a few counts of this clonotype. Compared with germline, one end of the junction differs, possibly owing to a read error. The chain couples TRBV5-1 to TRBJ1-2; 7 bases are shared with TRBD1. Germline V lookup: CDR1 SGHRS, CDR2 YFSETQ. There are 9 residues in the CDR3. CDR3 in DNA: TGCGCCAGCCTCCAGGGGGAGGTCTTC. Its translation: CASLQGEVF.

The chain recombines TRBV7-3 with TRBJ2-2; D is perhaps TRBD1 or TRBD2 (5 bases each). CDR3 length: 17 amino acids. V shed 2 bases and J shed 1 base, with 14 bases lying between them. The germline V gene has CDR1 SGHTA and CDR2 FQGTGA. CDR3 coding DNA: TGTGCCAGCAGCTTACTGATCGGGACGGGGAACACCGGGGAGCTGTTTTTT. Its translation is CASSLLIGTGNTGELFF. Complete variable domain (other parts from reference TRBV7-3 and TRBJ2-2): GAGVSQTPSNKVTEKGKYVELRCDPISGHTALYWYRQSLGQGPEFLIYFQGTGAADDSGLPNDRFFAVRPEGSVSTLKIQRTERGDSAVYLCASSLLIGTGNTGELFFGEGSRLTVL.

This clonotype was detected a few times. The CDR3 DNA sequence: TGTGCCAGCTCACCCCGGACAGGAAGTTTCTCTGGAAACACCATATATTTT. Translation gives CASSPRTGSFSGNTIYF. This rearrangement joins TRBV18 to TRBJ1-3; the match to TRBD1 covers 7 bases. Germline CDR1 reads KGHSH; CDR2 reads LQKENI. This CDR3 has 17 residues. With 3 bases clipped from V and 0 bases from J, the junction kept 8 bases outside the gene matches.

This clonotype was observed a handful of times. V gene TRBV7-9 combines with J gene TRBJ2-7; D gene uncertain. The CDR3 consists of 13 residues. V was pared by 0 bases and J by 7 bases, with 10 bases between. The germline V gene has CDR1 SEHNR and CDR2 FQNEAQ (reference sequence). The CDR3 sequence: CASSLAGFGEQYF. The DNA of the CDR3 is TGTGCCAGCAGCTTAGCAGGGTTTGGAGAGCAGTACTTC.

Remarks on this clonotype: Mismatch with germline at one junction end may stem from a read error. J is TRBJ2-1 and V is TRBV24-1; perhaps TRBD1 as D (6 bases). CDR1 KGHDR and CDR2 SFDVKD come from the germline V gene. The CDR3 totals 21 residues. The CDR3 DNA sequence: TGTGCCGCCAGTGATTCGCCTTTGAAGGGGGAGCGGCGGCTCTCCTACAATGAGCAGTTCTTC. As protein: CAASDSPLKGERRLSYNEQFF.

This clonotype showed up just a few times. The CDR3 here is CASSVFSGTTANEQFF. The CDR3 DNA reads TGTGCCAGCAGCGTATTTAGTGGGACTACCGCCAATGAGCAGTTCTTC. The chain uses TRBV9 and TRBJ2-1; TRBD2 matches 7 bases. CDR1 and CDR2 (germline): SGDLS, YYNGEE. Losses at the gene ends were 1 base for V and 6 bases for J; bases not matched to a gene: 10. This CDR3 comprises 16 residues.

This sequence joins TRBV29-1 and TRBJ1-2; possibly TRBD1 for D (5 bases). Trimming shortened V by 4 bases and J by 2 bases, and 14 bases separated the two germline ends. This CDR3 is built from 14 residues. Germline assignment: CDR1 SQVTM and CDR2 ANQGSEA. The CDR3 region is CSVVDSLPNYGYTF. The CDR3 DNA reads TGCAGCGTTGTTGACAGTCTCCCCAACTATGGCTACACCTTC.

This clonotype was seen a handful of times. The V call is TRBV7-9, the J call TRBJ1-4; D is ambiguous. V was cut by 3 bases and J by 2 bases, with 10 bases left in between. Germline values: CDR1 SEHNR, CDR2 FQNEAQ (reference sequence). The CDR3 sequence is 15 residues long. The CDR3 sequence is CASSFREPTNEKLFF. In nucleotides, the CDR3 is TGTGCCAGCAGCTTTCGGGAACCCACTAATGAAAAACTGTTTTTT.

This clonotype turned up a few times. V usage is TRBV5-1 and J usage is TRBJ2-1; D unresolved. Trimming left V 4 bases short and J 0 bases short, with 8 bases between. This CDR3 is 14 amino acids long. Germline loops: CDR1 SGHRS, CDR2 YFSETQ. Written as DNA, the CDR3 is TGCGCCAGCAGCAGTATTAGCTCCTACAATGAGCAGTTCTTC. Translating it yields CASSSISSYNEQFF.

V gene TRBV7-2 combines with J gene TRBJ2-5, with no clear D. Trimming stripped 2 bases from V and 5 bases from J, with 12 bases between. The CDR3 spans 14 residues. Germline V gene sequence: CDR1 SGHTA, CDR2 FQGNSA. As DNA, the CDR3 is TGTGCCAGCAGCTTATCTAGGGTCGGGGAGACCCAGTACTTC. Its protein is CASSLSRVGETQYF.

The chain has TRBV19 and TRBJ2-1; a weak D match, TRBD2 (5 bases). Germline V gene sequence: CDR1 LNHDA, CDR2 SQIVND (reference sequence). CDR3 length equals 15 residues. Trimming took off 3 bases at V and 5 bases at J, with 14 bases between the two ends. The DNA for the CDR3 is TGTGCCAGTAGTATCTTGGGCGGGTCGGACAATGAGCAGTTCTTC. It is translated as CASSILGGSDNEQFF.

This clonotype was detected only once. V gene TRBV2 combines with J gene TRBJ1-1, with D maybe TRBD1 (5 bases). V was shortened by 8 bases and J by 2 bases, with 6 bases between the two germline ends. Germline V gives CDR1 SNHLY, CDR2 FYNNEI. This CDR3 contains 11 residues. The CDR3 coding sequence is TGTGCCAGCCGGGACAACACTGAAGCTTTCTTT. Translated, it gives CASRDNTEAFF.

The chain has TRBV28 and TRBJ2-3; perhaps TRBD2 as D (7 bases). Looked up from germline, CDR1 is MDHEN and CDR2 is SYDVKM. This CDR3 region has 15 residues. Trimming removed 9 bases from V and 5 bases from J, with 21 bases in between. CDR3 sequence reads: CASSTRGRALDTQYF. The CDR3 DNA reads TGTGCCAGTTCCACGAGGGGGAGGGCCTTAGATACGCAGTATTTT. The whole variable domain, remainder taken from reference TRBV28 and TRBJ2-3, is DVKVTQSSRYLVKRTGEKVFLECVQDMDHENMFWYRQDPGLGLRLIYFSYDVKMKEKGDIPEGYSVSREKKERFSLILESASTNQTSMYLCASSTRGRALDTQYFGPGTRLTVL.

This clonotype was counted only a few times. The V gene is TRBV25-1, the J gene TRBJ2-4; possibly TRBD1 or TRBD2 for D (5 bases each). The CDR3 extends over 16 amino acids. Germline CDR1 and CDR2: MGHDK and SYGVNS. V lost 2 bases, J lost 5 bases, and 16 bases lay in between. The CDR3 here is CASSEDPGWGENIQYF. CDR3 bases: TGTGCCAGCAGTGAAGATCCGGGGTGGGGCGAAAACATTCAGTACTTC. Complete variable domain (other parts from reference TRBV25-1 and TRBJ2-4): EADIYQTPRYLVIGTGKKITLECSQTMGHDKMYWYQQDPGMELHLIHYSYGVNSTEKGDLSSESTVSRIRTEHFPLTLESARPSHTSQYLCASSEDPGWGENIQYFGAGTRLSVL.

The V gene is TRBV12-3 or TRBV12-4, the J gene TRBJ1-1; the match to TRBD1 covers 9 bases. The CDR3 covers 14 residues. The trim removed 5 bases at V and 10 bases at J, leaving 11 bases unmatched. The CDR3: CASSPRDRAMRAFF. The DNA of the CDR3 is TGTGCCAGCAGTCCCCGGGACAGGGCTATGAGAGCTTTCTTT.

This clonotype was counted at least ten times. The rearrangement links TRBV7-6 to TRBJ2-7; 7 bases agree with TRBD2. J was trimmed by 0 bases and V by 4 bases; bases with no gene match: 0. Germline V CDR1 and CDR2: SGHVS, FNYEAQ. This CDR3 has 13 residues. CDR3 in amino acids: CASSWTSSYEQYF. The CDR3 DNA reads TGTGCCAGCAGCTGGACTAGCTCCTACGAGCAGTACTTC.

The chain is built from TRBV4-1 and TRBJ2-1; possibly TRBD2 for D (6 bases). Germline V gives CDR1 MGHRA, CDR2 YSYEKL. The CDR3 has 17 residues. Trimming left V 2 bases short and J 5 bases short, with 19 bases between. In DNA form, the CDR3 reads TGCGCCAGCAGCCAAAGATCCAGCCGTGGAGGGCACAATGAGCAGTTCTTC. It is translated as CASSQRSSRGGHNEQFF.

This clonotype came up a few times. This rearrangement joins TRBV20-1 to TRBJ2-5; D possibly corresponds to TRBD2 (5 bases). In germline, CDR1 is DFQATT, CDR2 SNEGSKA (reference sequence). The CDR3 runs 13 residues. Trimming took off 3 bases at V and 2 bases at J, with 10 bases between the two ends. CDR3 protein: CSARRTPQETQYF. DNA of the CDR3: TGCAGTGCTAGGCGGACTCCTCAAGAGACCCAGTACTTC.

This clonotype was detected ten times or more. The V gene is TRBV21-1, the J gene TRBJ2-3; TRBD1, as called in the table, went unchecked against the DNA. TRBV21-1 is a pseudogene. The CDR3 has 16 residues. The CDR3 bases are TGTGCCAGCAGCGCCCCGGGACAGCTAGCGTCAGATACGCAGTATTTT. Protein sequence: CASSAPGQLASDTQYF.

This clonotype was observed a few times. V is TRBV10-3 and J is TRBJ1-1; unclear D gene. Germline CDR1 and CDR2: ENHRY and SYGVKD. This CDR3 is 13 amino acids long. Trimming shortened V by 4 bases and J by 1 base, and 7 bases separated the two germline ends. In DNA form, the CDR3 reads TGTGCCATCAGTGGACGGGAGAACACTGAAGCTTTCTTT. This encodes CAISGRENTEAFF.